Detailed here is one T cell receptor beta chain. Its cognate antigen is unknown. The data were obtained in a study of beta chain features in type 1 diabetes. Study-level points and caveats: Sequencing of cDNA might inflate the share of cells that strongly express TCR. Shortening of TCRB CDR3s, moderate but significant, appeared in all four CD4+ subsets of Type 1 diabetes patients.

Researchers reported sorting CD4+ naive, central memory, regulatory and stem cell-like memory cells via CD45RO/CCR7/CD25/CD127/CD95/CD27. Between the trimmed V and J ends, which lost 3 bases and 1 base, there was a span of 6 bases. CDR1 and CDR2 (germline): LNHDA, SQIVND (reference sequence). The CDR3 spans 13 residues. As every portion of the isolated RNA was reverse transcribed, the sequencing read expressed TCRB transcripts. Assay: immunoSEQ multiplex PCR; the TCRdb copy retains only in-frame clones and omits some. The table includes approximately 260,000 clones, about a fifth detected once. The sequencing input was naive CD4+ T cells from blood. The chain combines TRBV19 with TRBJ1-1; D gene uncertain. The clonotype was recovered from a middle-aged woman with type 1 diabetes. CDR3 amino acids: CASSMGGNTEAFF. CDR3 coding DNA: TGTGCCAGTAGTATGGGAGGGAACACTGAAGCTTTCTTT.